The 21 T cell receptor beta chains below come from one sample, sequenced in a study of control samples from healthy donors and cancer patients. Libraries were prepared by immunoSEQ multiplex PCR; TCRdb keeps only in-frame clonotypes and omits some of them. The data contain more than 50,000 clones, roughly 85% of them singletons. The sequencing sample was made of blood. Receptors were obtained from a man in his forties or fifties in good health.

This chain uses TRBV27 with TRBJ1-5; TRBD1 matches at 11 bases. CDR3 size: 13 residues. In germline, CDR1 is MNHEY, CDR2 SMNVEV (reference sequence). The V segment lost 6 bases and the J segment 6 bases; nucleotides outside the gene matches: 1. The CDR3 DNA reads TGTGCCAGCAGGGGGACAGGGGGTCAGCCCCAGCATTTT. This encodes CASRGTGGQPQHF.

The chain employs TRBV10-3 and TRBJ2-7; D tentatively reads TRBD1 or TRBD2 (5 bases each). The CDR3 has 14 amino acids. CDR1 and CDR2 (germline): ENHRY, SYGVKD. Deletions cut 0 bases from V and 2 bases from J, with 8 bases between. The CDR3 sequence: CAISESGGPYEQYF. CDR3 coding DNA: TGTGCCATCAGTGAGTCTGGGGGACCCTACGAGCAGTACTTC.

The rearrangement joins TRBV11-2 to TRBJ2-7, with D unresolved. CDR3 length: 12 amino acids. V was cut by 1 base and J by 6 bases, with 7 bases left in between. Germline CDR1 SGHAT, CDR2 FQNNGV. CDR3 in amino acids: CASSLGESEQYF. The CDR3 bases are TGTGCCAGCAGCTTAGGGGAATCCGAGCAGTACTTC.

This sequence joins TRBV28 and TRBJ2-1; 9 positions agree with TRBD2. J lost 5 bases, V lost 6 bases, and 14 bases had no gene match. The CDR3 consists of 17 residues. Germline-derived CDR1 and CDR2 are MDHEN and SYDVKM. Here the CDR3 DNA reads TGTGCCAGCAGCCGAATTTACGGCGGGAGGGTCAACAATGAGCAGTTCTTC. This translates into CASSRIYGGRVNNEQFF.

The CDR3 sequence: CASSLRAGGSYEQYF. CDR3 nucleotides: TGTGCCAGCAGCTTACGCGCAGGAGGGTCCTACGAGCAGTACTTC. The chain uses TRBV11-2 and TRBJ2-7; tentatively, D is TRBD2 (6 bases). Per the germline V gene, CDR1 is SGHAT and CDR2 is FQNNGV. This CDR3 has 15 amino acids. With 2 bases removed from V and 1 base from J, the gap between germline ends came to 12 bases.

The rearrangement joins TRBV5-4 to TRBJ2-7; D ambiguous. The CDR3 extends over 13 amino acids. V lost 0 bases, J lost 1 base, and 5 bases lay in between. CDR1 is SGHNT and CDR2 is YYREEE in the germline V gene (reference sequence). The CDR3 here is CASSLDQSYEQYF. The CDR3 coding sequence is TGTGCCAGCAGCTTGGATCAATCCTACGAGCAGTACTTC.

The V and J genes are TRBV11-1 and TRBJ1-1; D is undetermined. The V gene lost 1 base and the J gene lost 7 bases, with 13 bases spanning the gap. CDR3 length: 14 amino acids. CDR1 and CDR2 from the germline V gene are SGHAT and FQDESV (reference sequence). The CDR3 nucleotides are TGTGCCAGCAGCTTAGTTAGGCTACCGAATGAAGCTTTCTTT. It translates to CASSLVRLPNEAFF.

This clone was picked up one time. This sequence joins TRBV7-2 and TRBJ1-3; D might be TRBD1 (6 bases). The germline V gene encodes CDR1 SGHTA and CDR2 FQGNSA. Trimming cost V 9 bases and J 4 bases, with 16 bases left between them. There are 14 residues in the CDR3. The CDR3 DNA follows: TGTGCCAGTGGGAAAGGGGGAACCGGAAACACCATATATTTT. Encoded protein: CASGKGGTGNTIYF.

The chain links TRBV6-2 or TRBV6-3 to TRBJ1-2, with no clear D. V lost 2 bases and J 5 bases, leaving 24 bases between the germline ends. The V gene's germline CDR1 is MNHEY and CDR2 SVGEGT. The CDR3 loop spans 18 amino acids. The CDR3 DNA sequence: TGTGCCAGCAGTTACGAGGGTTCTATCAGTTTCCCGGTTTATGGCTACACCTTC. Protein product: CASSYEGSISFPVYGYTF.

V and J are TRBV27 and TRBJ1-4, with D possibly being TRBD1 (5 bases). The germline V gene has CDR1 MNHEY and CDR2 SMNVEV (reference sequence). The CDR3 is 15 amino acids. V was cut by 2 bases and J by 3 bases, with 10 bases left in between. For the CDR3, the DNA is TGTGCCAGCAGTTTAGTGGGGGGGGCTAATGAAAAACTGTTTTTT. Amino acids: CASSLVGGANEKLFF.

The CDR3 reads CASSQGLGQGSYGAFF. The DNA of the CDR3 is TGCGCCAGCAGCCAAGGTTTGGGACAGGGTTCCTATGGAGCTTTCTTT. The V call is TRBV4-1, the J call TRBJ1-1; TRBD1 matches 9 bases. The CDR3 is 16 amino acids. Germline assignment: CDR1 MGHRA and CDR2 YSYEKL. J was trimmed by 10 bases and V by 1 base; bases with no gene match: 13.

CDR3 in amino acids: CASSFTGSSYNEQFF. CDR3 sequence (DNA): TGTGCCAGCAGCTTTACAGGGAGCTCCTACAATGAGCAGTTCTTC. The rearrangement uses TRBV7-2 and TRBJ2-1, with TRBD1 as a possible D gene (6 bases). From germline, CDR1 is SGHTA and CDR2 FQGNSA. There are 15 residues in the CDR3. Trimming took 3 bases from V and 0 from J, leaving 9 bases between them.

The chain links TRBV15 to TRBJ2-5; TRBD1 is a possible D gene (5 bases). Germline CDR1 is LNHNV and CDR2 is YYDKDF (reference sequence). This CDR3 spans 15 amino acids. Trimming removed 2 bases from V and 5 bases from J, with 15 bases in between. The CDR3 reads CATSRKGKGWETQYF. The CDR3 DNA reads TGTGCCACCAGCAGAAAGGGGAAAGGTTGGGAGACCCAGTACTTC.

This rearrangement joins TRBV5-6 to TRBJ2-1; maybe TRBD2 (7 bases). V dropped 1 base and J dropped 4 bases, with 9 bases sitting between them. CDR1 and CDR2 (germline): SGHDT, YYEEEE. The CDR3 totals 14 residues. CDR3 DNA: TGTGCCAGCAGCTTGCGGGGGGCATACAATGAGCAGTTCTTC. Encoded protein: CASSLRGAYNEQFF.

V gene TRBV25-1 combines with J gene TRBJ1-1; a weak D match, TRBD1 (6 bases). With 3 bases removed from V and 1 base from J, the gap between germline ends came to 18 bases. This CDR3 has 17 amino acids. Germline-derived CDR1 and CDR2 are MGHDK and SYGVNS. CDR3 in amino acids: CASSDPFSAGENTEAFF. Written as DNA, the CDR3 is TGTGCCAGCAGTGACCCCTTCTCGGCAGGGGAGAACACTGAAGCTTTCTTT.

V and J are TRBV7-9 and TRBJ2-1, with D possibly matching TRBD1 (6 bases). CDR1 and CDR2 (germline): SEHNR, FQNEAQ (reference sequence). V lost 5 bases and J 0 bases, leaving 20 bases between the germline ends. CDR3 size: 18 residues. CDR3 nucleotides: TGTGCCAGCAGCATAAGGGACACCGCCAATCCCTCCTACAATGAGCAGTTCTTC. Encoded protein: CASSIRDTANPSYNEQFF.

This clone occurred once. The chain is built from TRBV9 and TRBJ1-2; TRBD1 is a possible D gene (5 bases). The ends were cut back, 0 bases at V and 6 bases at J, with 12 bases in the middle. The CDR3 covers 14 residues. Germline V gene data show CDR1 as SGDLS and CDR2 as YYNGEE. The CDR3 DNA is TGTGCCAGCAGCGTAGCTCCGGGGGAAGATGGCTACACCTTC. Translating it yields CASSVAPGEDGYTF.

This chain links TRBV27 with TRBJ1-6; D unclear. Trimming shortened V by 3 bases and J by 7 bases, and 13 bases separated the two germline ends. The germline V gene encodes CDR1 MNHEY and CDR2 SMNVEV (reference sequence). The CDR3 covers 15 residues. CDR3: CASSLGRQNNSPLHF. The CDR3 region has the DNA TGTGCCAGCAGTTTGGGCAGGCAGAACAATTCACCCCTCCACTTT.

The genes are TRBV6-6 and TRBJ2-5, with TRBD1 as a possible D gene (6 bases). Germline CDR1 reads MNHNY; CDR2 reads SVGAGI (reference sequence). V was pared by 5 bases and J by 2 bases, with 9 bases between. The CDR3 totals 13 residues. The CDR3: CASSAQGQETQYF. The DNA of the CDR3 is TGTGCCAGCAGTGCCCAGGGGCAAGAGACCCAGTACTTC.

The rearrangement links TRBV19 to TRBJ2-5; the match to TRBD2 covers 8 bases. The ends lost 4 bases at V and 5 bases at J; junction bases unmatched: 6. CDR3 length: 14 amino acids. Germline CDR1 is LNHDA and CDR2 is SQIVND (reference sequence). Here the CDR3 reads CASSSTGGVETQYF. CDR3 nucleotides: TGTGCCAGTAGTAGTACCGGGGGGGTCGAGACCCAGTACTTC.

The V and J genes are TRBV19 and TRBJ2-2; 8 nucleotides align to TRBD1. CDR1 LNHDA and CDR2 SQIVND come from the germline V gene (reference sequence). V was pared by 3 bases and J by 7 bases, with 7 bases of the junction left unmatched. This CDR3 is 15 amino acids long. The CDR3 DNA reads as TGTGCCAGTAGTATGAGGACAGGGACAAGCGGGGAGCTGTTTTTT. This gives the protein CASSMRTGTSGELFF.